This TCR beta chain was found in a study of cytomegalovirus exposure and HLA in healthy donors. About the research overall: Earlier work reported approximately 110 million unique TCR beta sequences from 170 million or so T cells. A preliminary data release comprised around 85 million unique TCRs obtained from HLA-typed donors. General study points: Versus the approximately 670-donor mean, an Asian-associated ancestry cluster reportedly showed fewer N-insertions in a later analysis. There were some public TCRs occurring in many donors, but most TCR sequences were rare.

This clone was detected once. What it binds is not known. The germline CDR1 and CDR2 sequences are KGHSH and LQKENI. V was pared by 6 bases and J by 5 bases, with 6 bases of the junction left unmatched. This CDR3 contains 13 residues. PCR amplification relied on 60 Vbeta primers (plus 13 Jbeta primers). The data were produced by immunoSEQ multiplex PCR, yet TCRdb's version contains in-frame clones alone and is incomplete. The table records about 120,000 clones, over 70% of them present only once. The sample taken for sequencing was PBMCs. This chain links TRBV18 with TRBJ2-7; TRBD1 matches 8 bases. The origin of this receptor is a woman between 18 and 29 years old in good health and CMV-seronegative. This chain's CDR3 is CASSRQGIHEQYF. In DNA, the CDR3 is TGTGCCAGCTCCCGACAGGGGATTCACGAGCAGTACTTC.